Below, one T cell receptor beta chain is given with its context. The CDR3 has 14 amino acids. CDR1 and CDR2 from the germline V gene are DFQATT and SNEGSKA (reference sequence). V gave up 3 bases and J gave up 1 base, with 12 bases separating them. A single record per CDR3 protein comes from TCRdb applying MiXCR to the RT-PCR reads. The table has 550,000 to 750,000 distinct CDR3 sequences, 14% seen once. Material for sequencing was memory CD4+ T cells from blood. The receptor was isolated from a female donor in good health, serving as a healthy control. J is TRBJ1-1 and V is TRBV20-1, with D possibly matching TRBD1 (5 bases). This chain's CDR3 is CSASEMGGNTEAFF. As DNA, the CDR3 is TGCAGTGCTAGTGAAATGGGGGGGAACACTGAAGCTTTCTTT.